This TCR beta chain was profiled in a study of blood T cell repertoires in COVID-19. Study details: Acute-phase and convalescent COVID-19 samples originated in the United States, Italy and Spain. The cDNA or gDNA used as material had been derived from T cells, B-cell-depleted T cells, or PBMCs.

V lost 0 bases, J lost 4 bases, and 9 bases lay in between. The germline V gene has CDR1 LGHNA and CDR2 YSLEER. The CDR3 runs 15 residues. Participants' reported clinical history set cohort assignment. Original processing methods: Scientists estimated how many nucleated cells there were by amplifying reference gene primers. TCRdb's table, derived via immunoSEQ multiplex PCR, lists solely in-frame clones and lacks some. Clone size and the V and J calls come from that table; the DNA yielded D and trimming. Among about 430,000 clones, 70% to 90% were seen once, and the ten largest hold 1.2% to 1.5%. The specimen was PBMCs or T cells enriched from blood (not recorded which). The source is a woman aged 18 to 35 who had been exposed to COVID-19. The rearrangement joins TRBV4-3 to TRBJ2-2; D gene uncertain. CDR3: CASSQDLVSTGELFF. CDR3 nucleotide sequence: TGCGCCAGCAGCCAAGATCTTGTATCCACCGGGGAGCTGTTTTTT.